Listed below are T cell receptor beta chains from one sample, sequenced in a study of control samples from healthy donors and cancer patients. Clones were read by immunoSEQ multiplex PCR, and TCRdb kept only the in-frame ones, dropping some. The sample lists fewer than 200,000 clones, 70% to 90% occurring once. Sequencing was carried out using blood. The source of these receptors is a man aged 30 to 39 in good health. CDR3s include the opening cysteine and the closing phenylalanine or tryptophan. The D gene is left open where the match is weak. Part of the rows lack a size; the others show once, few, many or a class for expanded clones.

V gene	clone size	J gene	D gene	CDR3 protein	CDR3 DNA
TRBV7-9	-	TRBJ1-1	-	CASSPKSLNTEAFF	TGTGCCAGCAGTCCCAAGAGTCTGAACACTGAAGCTTTCTTT
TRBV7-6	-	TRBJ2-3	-	CASSLSPTDTQYF	TGTGCCAGCAGCTTAAGTCCCACAGATACGCAGTATTTT
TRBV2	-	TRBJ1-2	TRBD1	CASRLGQGSGYTF	TGTGCCAGCAGACTGGGACAGGGGTCTGGCTACACCTTC
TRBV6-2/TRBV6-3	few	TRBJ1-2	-	CASSAGLRVGGYTF	TGTGCCAGCAGCGCCGGGCTCAGGGTTGGAGGCTACACCTTC
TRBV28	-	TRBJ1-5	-	CASSPLDQPQHF	TGTGCCAGCAGCCCACTCGATCAGCCCCAGCATTTT
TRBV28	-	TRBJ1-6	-	CASTPGGEVYSPLHF	TGTGCCAGCACCCCGGGGGGGGAAGTCTATTCACCCCTCCACTTT
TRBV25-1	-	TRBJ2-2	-	CASSSLGSGELFF	TGTGCCAGCAGTTCCCTTGGATCCGGGGAGCTGTTTTTT
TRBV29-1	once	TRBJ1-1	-	CSVRGTEAFF	TGCAGCGTTCGGGGAACTGAAGCTTTCTTT
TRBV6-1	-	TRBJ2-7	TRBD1	CASSEANPRDSYEQYF	TGTGCCAGCAGTGAAGCCAACCCCCGGGACAGTTACGAGCAGTACTTC
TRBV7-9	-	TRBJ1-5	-	CASSLGTYPNQPQHF	TGTGCCAGCAGCTTAGGGACATACCCCAATCAGCCCCAGCATTTT
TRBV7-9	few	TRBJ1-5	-	CASSVGQSQGPQHF	TGTGCCAGCAGCGTTGGACAGTCCCAGGGGCCCCAGCATTTT
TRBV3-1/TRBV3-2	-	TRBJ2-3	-	CASSQGPDTQYF	TGTGCCAGCAGCCAAGGTCCAGATACGCAGTATTTT
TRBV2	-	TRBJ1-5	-	CASEWGSGSNQPQHF	TGTGCCAGCGAGTGGGGTTCAGGTAGCAATCAGCCCCAGCATTTT
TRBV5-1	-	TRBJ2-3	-	CALDQTDPSTDTQYF	TGCGCACTCGACCAAACAGACCCTAGCACAGATACGCAGTATTTT
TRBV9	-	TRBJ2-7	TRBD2	CASSVAGGATNEQYF	TGTGCCAGCAGCGTAGCCGGGGGGGCGACCAACGAGCAGTACTTC
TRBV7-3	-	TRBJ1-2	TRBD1	CASSLTTGGLYGYTF	TGTGCCAGCAGCCTAACGACAGGGGGTTTATATGGCTACACCTTC
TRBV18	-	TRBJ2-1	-	CASSPMTTGNEQFF	TGTGCCAGCTCACCTATGACTACAGGGAATGAGCAGTTCTTC
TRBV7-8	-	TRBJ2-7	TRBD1	CASSLGTGVSYEQYF	TGTGCCAGCAGCTTGGGGACAGGGGTGTCCTACGAGCAGTACTTC
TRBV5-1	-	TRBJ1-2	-	CASSLEAGGVYGYTF	TGCGCCAGCAGCTTGGAGGCAGGCGGCGTCTATGGCTACACCTTC
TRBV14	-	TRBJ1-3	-	CASSLLEHSGNTIYF	TGTGCCAGCAGCCTTTTGGAACACTCTGGAAACACCATATATTTT
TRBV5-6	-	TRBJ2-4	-	CASSRLVSTQENIQYF	TGTGCCAGCAGCCGACTAGTTTCAACACAGGAAAACATTCAGTACTTC
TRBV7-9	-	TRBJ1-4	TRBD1	CASSSGQTATNEKLFF	TGTGCCAGCAGCTCGGGACAGACTGCAACTAATGAAAAACTGTTTTTT
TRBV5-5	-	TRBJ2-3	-	CASSFIAPSTDTQYF	TGTGCCAGCAGTTTTATAGCGCCTAGCACAGATACGCAGTATTTT
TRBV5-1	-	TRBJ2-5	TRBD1	CASSTGGRETQYF	TGCGCCAGCAGTACAGGGGGACGGGAGACCCAGTACTTC
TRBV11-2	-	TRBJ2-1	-	CASSNSPGFFSHYYNEQFF	TGTGCCAGCAGCAATTCCCCCGGTTTTTTCTCTCATTATTACAATGAGCAGTTCTTC
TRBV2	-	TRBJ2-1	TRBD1	CANRDRGANEQFF	TGTGCCAACCGGGACAGGGGCGCCAATGAGCAGTTCTTC
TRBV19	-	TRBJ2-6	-	CASSGTGSSGANVLTF	TGTGCCAGTAGTGGTACAGGGTCCTCTGGGGCCAACGTCCTGACTTTC
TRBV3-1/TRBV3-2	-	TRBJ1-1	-	CASSHHGEAFF	TGTGCCAGCAGCCACCACGGTGAAGCTTTCTTT
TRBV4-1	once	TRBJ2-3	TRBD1	CASSQDEAPGGVRDTQYF	TGCGCCAGCAGCCAAGATGAAGCTCCAGGGGGTGTCAGGGATACGCAGTATTTT
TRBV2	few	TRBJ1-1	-	CASSEQRANTEAFF	TGTGCCAGCAGTGAACAGAGGGCGAACACTGAAGCTTTCTTT
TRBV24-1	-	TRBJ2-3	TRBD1	CATSDSGQGTSTDTQYF	TGTGCCACCAGTGACTCGGGACAGGGGACTAGCACAGATACGCAGTATTTT
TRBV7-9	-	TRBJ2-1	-	CASSRGPSTYNEQFF	TGTGCCAGCAGCCGGGGACCATCGACATACAATGAGCAGTTCTTC
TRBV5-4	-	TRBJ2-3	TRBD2	CASSPDISGTGTDTQYF	TGTGCCAGCAGTCCGGATATTAGCGGGACGGGCACAGATACGCAGTATTTT
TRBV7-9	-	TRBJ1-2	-	CASSLDTAGYGYTF	TGTGCCAGCAGCTTAGATACTGCGGGGTATGGCTACACCTTC
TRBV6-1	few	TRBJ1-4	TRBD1	CASSEGQGFEKLFF	TGTGCCAGCAGTGAGGGACAGGGATTCGAAAAACTGTTTTTT
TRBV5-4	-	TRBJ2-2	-	CASSGDLRGTGELFF	TGTGCCAGCAGCGGGGACCTGCGGGGCACCGGGGAGCTGTTTTTT
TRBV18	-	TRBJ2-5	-	CASSPDETQYF	TGTGCCAGCTCGCCAGATGAGACCCAGTACTTC
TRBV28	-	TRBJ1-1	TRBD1	CASSSLDRDLTEAFF	TGTGCCAGCAGTTCCCTGGACAGGGACTTAACTGAAGCTTTCTTT
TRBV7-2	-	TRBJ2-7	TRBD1	CASSFRDRVGYEQYF	TGTGCCAGCAGCTTCCGGGACAGGGTTGGGTACGAGCAGTACTTC
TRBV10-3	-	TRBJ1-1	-	CAMGGGWNTEAFF	TGTGCCATGGGGGGGGGATGGAACACTGAAGCTTTCTTT
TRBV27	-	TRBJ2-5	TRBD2	CASSGGTSGKQETQYF	TGTGCCAGCAGTGGTGGGACTAGCGGGAAGCAAGAGACCCAGTACTTC
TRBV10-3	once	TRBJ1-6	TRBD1	CAIGGGQVDSPLHF	TGTGCCATCGGAGGGGGACAGGTTGATTCACCCCTCCACTTT